Listed below are T cell receptor beta chains from one sample, sequenced in a study of blood T cell repertoires in COVID-19. Sequenced by immunoSEQ multiplex PCR; TCRdb stores in-frame clones only, minus some. Among 200,000 to 250,000 clones, around 87% were seen once, and the ten largest hold less than 8.5%. Sequenced input: peripheral blood. These TCRs come from a woman between 65 and 79 years old with active or convalescent COVID-19. Each CDR3 is given with its conserved first and last residue. A D gene is named only where the DNA matches it firmly. Size is stated for part of the rows, as once, few or many counts, or as a class when the clone is expanded.

j_gene: TRBJ1-1
abundance: NA
v_gene: TRBV29-1
d_gene: TRBD1
CDR3aa: CSVAFGQGNTEAFF
CDR3nt: TGCAGCGTTGCCTTCGGACAGGGGAACACTGAAGCTTTCTTT

j_gene: TRBJ1-4
abundance: NA
v_gene: TRBV7-2
d_gene: TRBD1
CDR3aa: CASSQDRGREKLFF
CDR3nt: TGTGCCAGCAGCCAGGACAGGGGAAGGGAAAAACTGTTTTTT

j_gene: TRBJ2-5
abundance: NA
v_gene: TRBV7-9
d_gene: NA
CDR3aa: CASSLAETQYF
CDR3nt: TGTGCCAGCAGCTTGGCAGAGACCCAGTACTTC

j_gene: TRBJ1-1
abundance: NA
v_gene: TRBV10-3
d_gene: TRBD1
CDR3aa: CAISETGGTEAFF
CDR3nt: TGTGCCATCAGTGAGACAGGGGGCACTGAAGCTTTCTTT

j_gene: TRBJ1-1
abundance: NA
v_gene: TRBV6-5
d_gene: NA
CDR3aa: CASSYRTTNTEAFF
CDR3nt: TGTGCCAGCAGTTATCGTACAACGAACACTGAAGCTTTCTTT

j_gene: TRBJ1-6
abundance: NA
v_gene: TRBV5-6
d_gene: NA
CDR3aa: CASSLQGSNSPLHF
CDR3nt: TGTGCCAGCAGCTTGCAGGGTTCTAATTCACCCCTCCACTTT

j_gene: TRBJ1-4
abundance: NA
v_gene: TRBV7-9
d_gene: NA
CDR3aa: CASSLNGGGYVTNEKLFF
CDR3nt: TGTGCCAGCAGCTTAAACGGGGGAGGCTATGTGACTAATGAAAAACTGTTTTTT

j_gene: TRBJ2-7
abundance: NA
v_gene: TRBV7-2
d_gene: TRBD2
CDR3aa: CASSLGTRRTYEQYF
CDR3nt: TGTGCCAGCAGCCTTGGGACTAGGAGGACCTACGAGCAGTACTTC

j_gene: TRBJ1-2
abundance: NA
v_gene: TRBV5-1
d_gene: NA
CDR3aa: CASSLDSYGYTF
CDR3nt: TGCGCCAGCAGCTTGGACAGCTATGGCTACACCTTC

j_gene: TRBJ1-2
abundance: few
v_gene: TRBV10-2
d_gene: NA
CDR3aa: CASRKDADYGYTF
CDR3nt: TGCGCCAGCAGAAAAGACGCGGATTATGGCTACACCTTC

j_gene: TRBJ2-5
abundance: NA
v_gene: TRBV21-1
d_gene: NA
CDR3aa: CASRDREGEETQYF
CDR3nt: TGTGCCAGCCGCGACAGGGAAGGGGAAGAGACCCAGTACTTC

j_gene: TRBJ2-7
abundance: NA
v_gene: TRBV5-1
d_gene: TRBD1
CDR3aa: CASFVPGTGRNEQYF
CDR3nt: TGCGCCAGCTTTGTTCCCGGGACAGGGAGAAACGAGCAGTACTTC

j_gene: TRBJ1-6
abundance: NA
v_gene: TRBV5-5
d_gene: TRBD1
CDR3aa: CASSFIRTGVDSYNSPLHF
CDR3nt: TGTGCCAGCAGCTTTATTCGGACAGGGGTGGACTCCTATAATTCACCCCTCCACTTT

j_gene: TRBJ1-2
abundance: NA
v_gene: TRBV24-1
d_gene: TRBD1
CDR3aa: CATSDPSLTGAQGYTF
CDR3nt: TGTGCCACCAGTGATCCCAGCCTAACAGGGGCGCAGGGCTACACCTTC

j_gene: TRBJ1-4
abundance: NA
v_gene: TRBV18
d_gene: NA
CDR3aa: CASSPQTEPYEKLFF
CDR3nt: TGTGCCAGCTCTCCGCAGACAGAACCTTATGAAAAACTGTTTTTT

j_gene: TRBJ1-1
abundance: NA
v_gene: TRBV19
d_gene: NA
CDR3aa: CASSISRGSKAFF
CDR3nt: TGTGCCAGTAGTATTTCCCGGGGGTCAAAAGCTTTCTTT

j_gene: TRBJ2-6
abundance: NA
v_gene: TRBV3-1/TRBV3-2
d_gene: TRBD1
CDR3aa: CASSLRTGSSGANVLTF
CDR3nt: TGTGCCAGCAGCCTTCGGACAGGGAGCTCTGGGGCCAACGTCCTGACTTTC

j_gene: TRBJ2-7
abundance: NA
v_gene: TRBV6-5
d_gene: TRBD1
CDR3aa: CASRPRDRVHEQYF
CDR3nt: TGTGCCAGCAGACCCCGGGACAGGGTCCACGAGCAGTACTTC

j_gene: TRBJ2-3
abundance: NA
v_gene: TRBV10-3
d_gene: NA
CDR3aa: CAISAGGNTDTQYF
CDR3nt: TGTGCCATCAGTGCTGGGGGGAATACAGATACGCAGTATTTT

j_gene: TRBJ1-5
abundance: NA
v_gene: TRBV18
d_gene: NA
CDR3aa: CASSPSAGTQNQPQHF
CDR3nt: TGTGCCAGCTCACCATCGGCAGGGACACAAAATCAGCCCCAGCATTTT

j_gene: TRBJ1-4
abundance: NA
v_gene: TRBV19
d_gene: NA
CDR3aa: CASRGGAATNEKLFF
CDR3nt: TGTGCCAGTAGGGGGGGGGCCGCAACTAATGAAAAACTGTTTTTT

j_gene: TRBJ1-6
abundance: NA
v_gene: TRBV6-5
d_gene: TRBD1
CDR3aa: CASSQGTGGRSPLHF
CDR3nt: TGTGCCAGCAGCCAGGGCACAGGGGGGCGTTCACCCCTCCACTTT

j_gene: TRBJ2-3
abundance: NA
v_gene: TRBV3-1/TRBV3-2
d_gene: NA
CDR3aa: CASSQTGGEVGTDTQYF
CDR3nt: TGTGCCAGCAGCCAAACAGGGGGGGAGGTAGGCACAGATACGCAGTATTTT

j_gene: TRBJ2-1
abundance: NA
v_gene: TRBV5-6
d_gene: NA
CDR3aa: CASSPNAGARGNEQFF
CDR3nt: TGTGCCAGCAGCCCCAACGCCGGGGCCAGGGGCAATGAGCAGTTCTTC

j_gene: TRBJ2-3
abundance: NA
v_gene: TRBV19
d_gene: NA
CDR3aa: CASSPRGNTQYF
CDR3nt: TGTGCCAGTAGTCCCAGGGGAAATACGCAGTATTTT

j_gene: TRBJ2-5
abundance: NA
v_gene: TRBV6-5
d_gene: NA
CDR3aa: CASSYYPEGGETQYF
CDR3nt: TGTGCCAGCAGTTACTATCCAGAGGGCGGAGAGACCCAGTACTTC

j_gene: TRBJ2-7
abundance: few
v_gene: TRBV3-1/TRBV3-2
d_gene: TRBD2
CDR3aa: CASSQFPGAGEQYF
CDR3nt: TGTGCCAGCAGCCAGTTCCCCGGAGCGGGAGAGCAGTACTTC

j_gene: TRBJ1-4
abundance: NA
v_gene: TRBV7-9
d_gene: NA
CDR3aa: CASSLGRQEVNEKLFF
CDR3nt: TGTGCCAGCAGCCTCGGTCGACAGGAGGTTAATGAAAAACTGTTTTTT

j_gene: TRBJ1-4
abundance: NA
v_gene: TRBV6-2/TRBV6-3
d_gene: NA
CDR3aa: CASSSRHENEKLFF
CDR3nt: TGTGCCAGCAGTAGTCGACATGAGAATGAAAAACTGTTTTTT

j_gene: TRBJ2-4
abundance: NA
v_gene: TRBV14
d_gene: NA
CDR3aa: CASSQVQGKNIQYF
CDR3nt: TGTGCCAGCAGCCAAGTACAGGGCAAAAACATTCAGTACTTC

j_gene: TRBJ1-3
abundance: NA
v_gene: TRBV15
d_gene: NA
CDR3aa: CATSRDVGGNTIYF
CDR3nt: TGTGCCACCAGCAGAGATGTGGGGGGGAACACCATATATTTT

j_gene: TRBJ2-5
abundance: NA
v_gene: TRBV28
d_gene: NA
CDR3aa: CASSGLRTARGRETQYF
CDR3nt: TGTGCCAGCAGTGGCCTGCGGACAGCGAGAGGGCGAGAGACCCAGTACTTC

j_gene: TRBJ1-6
abundance: few
v_gene: TRBV7-2
d_gene: TRBD1
CDR3aa: CASSLDRNPLHF
CDR3nt: TGTGCCAGCAGCCTGGACAGGAACCCCCTCCACTTT

j_gene: TRBJ2-1
abundance: NA
v_gene: TRBV19
d_gene: TRBD2
CDR3aa: CASRTSGGDKQFF
CDR3nt: TGTGCCAGTAGGACTAGCGGGGGGGATAAGCAGTTCTTC

j_gene: TRBJ1-1
abundance: once
v_gene: TRBV19
d_gene: NA
CDR3aa: CASSRRAGDAFF
CDR3nt: TGTGCCAGTAGTAGGCGAGCGGGGGACGCTTTCTTT